Below, 19 T cell receptor beta chains from the same sample are listed, as sequenced in a study of cytomegalovirus exposure and HLA in healthy donors. The PCR employed 60 Vbeta primers together with 13 Jbeta primers. Assay used: immunoSEQ multiplex PCR; TCRdb lists only in-frame clones, some missing. The table lists around 140,000 clones, approximately 80% of them singletons. Sequencing was performed on PBMCs. The receptors were gathered from a male donor in good health and CMV-seronegative.

This chain connects TRBV5-6 to TRBJ2-2; D remains ambiguous. The V gene lost 2 bases and the J gene lost 0 bases, with 8 bases spanning the gap. CDR3 length equals 15 residues. CDR1 is SGHDT and CDR2 is YYEEEE in the germline V gene. The CDR3 is CASSFIRSNTGELFF. The CDR3 DNA is TGTGCCAGCAGCTTCATCAGATCGAACACCGGGGAGCTGTTTTTT.

The chain uses TRBV28 and TRBJ2-1; perhaps TRBD2 as D (6 bases). Trimming took off 6 bases at V and 11 bases at J, with 23 bases between the two ends. Per germline, CDR1 MDHEN and CDR2 SYDVKM. The CDR3 has 15 amino acids. DNA for the CDR3: TGTGCCAGCAGACCGTCGCGGGACCCAGGACGGAAGCAGTTCTTC. Translated: CASRPSRDPGRKQFF.

The chain couples TRBV10-3 to TRBJ2-7; 8 nucleotides line up with TRBD1. The CDR3 is 12 amino acids. Unmatched junction bases numbered 4, after V lost 7 bases and J lost 5 bases. CDR1 and CDR2 from the germline V gene are ENHRY and SYGVKD. CDR3 protein: CAITGQGNEQYF. The CDR3 DNA reads TGTGCCATCACCGGACAGGGAAACGAGCAGTACTTC.

The DNA for the CDR3 is TGTGCCAGCAGCTTCACCTTTCTGGCAGGGGAGTACACTGAAGCTTTCTTT. This encodes CASSFTFLAGEYTEAFF. The chain is built from TRBV7-2 and TRBJ1-1; TRBD1 might be the D (6 bases). The CDR3 is 17 residues long. Germline lookup yields CDR1 SGHTA and CDR2 FQGNSA. Trimming stripped 3 bases from V and 3 bases from J, with 20 bases between.

The chain is built from TRBV25-1 and TRBJ1-1; TRBD1 matches at 10 bases. The V gene's germline CDR1 is MGHDK and CDR2 SYGVNS. This CDR3 is 16 amino acids long. The V and J ends lost 3 bases and 2 bases, in that order; junction bases with no gene match: 6. The CDR3 DNA is TGTGCCAGCAGTGATTATAGACAGGGGGCAAACACTGAAGCTTTCTTT. Its protein product is CASSDYRQGANTEAFF.

The rearrangement links TRBV5-6 to TRBJ1-5; D is perhaps TRBD1 (6 bases). This CDR3 spans 18 amino acids. CDR1 is SGHDT, CDR2 YYEEEE, per germline. V was cut by 1 base and J by 3 bases, with 20 bases left in between. As DNA, the CDR3 is TGTGCCAGCAGCTTGCGACCCGGGCCAGGGGCCAACAATCAGCCCCAGCATTTT. Translated: CASSLRPGPGANNQPQHF.

This clone came up once. The chain carries TRBV14 and TRBJ2-3; unclear D gene. Germline V gives CDR1 SGHDN, CDR2 FVKESK. Trimming pared 3 bases from V and 6 bases from J, leaving 10 bases between. The CDR3 length is 13 residues. The CDR3 bases are TGTGCCAGCAGCCAGATAGTTGTGGATACGCAGTATTTT. Translated, it gives CASSQIVVDTQYF.

The chain has TRBV7-2 and TRBJ2-7, with 8 positions matching TRBD1. The CDR3 length is 15 residues. Germline loops: CDR1 SGHTA, CDR2 FQGNSA. With 3 bases clipped from V and 2 bases from J, the junction kept 6 bases outside the gene matches. The CDR3 protein is CASSFIRGPTYEQYF. The CDR3 nucleotides read TGTGCCAGCAGCTTTATCAGGGGGCCCACCTACGAGCAGTACTTC.

CDR3 loop: CASKGREDSPLHF. The CDR3 bases are TGTGCCAGCAAGGGCAGGGAAGATTCACCCCTCCACTTT. This chain links TRBV6-4 with TRBJ1-6; TRBD1 might be the D (5 bases). The CDR3 length is 13 residues. From germline, CDR1 is MRHNA and CDR2 SNTAGT. V lost 7 bases and J lost 8, with 12 bases in between.

The chain couples TRBV5-1 to TRBJ1-5; 8 bases align to TRBD1. There are 16 residues in the CDR3. CDR1 is SGHRS and CDR2 is YFSETQ in the germline V gene. Trimming cost V 4 bases and J 10 bases; bases outside gene matches: 16. The CDR3 is CASSEGGGQGGSPQHF. CDR3 in DNA: TGCGCCAGCAGCGAAGGGGGAGGACAGGGAGGATCCCCCCAGCATTTT.

The rearrangement uses TRBV5-8 and TRBJ1-4; TRBD1 matches at 9 bases. The CDR3 is 14 residues long. The germline V gene has CDR1 SGHTS and CDR2 YDEGEE. V dropped 6 bases and J dropped 8; count of bases not matched to a gene: 8. This CDR3 reads CASNYRGQREKLFF. In nucleotides, the CDR3 is TGTGCCAGCAACTACAGGGGGCAGAGGGAAAAACTGTTTTTT.

The genes are TRBV18 and TRBJ1-1; D possibly corresponds to TRBD1 (5 bases). Germline values: CDR1 KGHSH, CDR2 LQKENI. V was pared by 2 bases and J by 3 bases, with 10 bases between. CDR3 length equals 14 residues. The CDR3 region is CASSPGQGHTEAFF. The CDR3 nucleotides are TGTGCCAGCTCACCAGGTCAGGGCCACACTGAAGCTTTCTTT.

This chain connects TRBV5-1 to TRBJ2-2, with 10 bases identical to TRBD1. CDR1 is SGHRS and CDR2 is YFSETQ in the germline V gene. The ends lost 1 base at V and 7 bases at J; junction bases unmatched: 4. CDR3 length: 15 amino acids. CDR3 DNA sequence: TGCGCCAGCAGCTTGCGACAGGGGGCAAACGGGGAGCTGTTTTTT. Amino acid sequence: CASSLRQGANGELFF.

This chain connects TRBV5-8 to TRBJ1-2; 7 bases are a match to TRBD1. Germline V gene lookup returns CDR1 SGHTS and CDR2 YDEGEE. V dropped 4 bases and J dropped 2; count of bases not matched to a gene: 2. This CDR3 is built from 13 residues. This CDR3 reads CASSPGQNYGYTF. The DNA of the CDR3 is TGTGCCAGCAGCCCGGGACAGAACTATGGCTACACCTTC.

This chain connects TRBV7-2 to TRBJ2-5, with 8 bases that match TRBD2. The last part of the DNA fits TRBJ2-7 better; the J call may be wrong. CDR3 length: 15 amino acids. The V gene's germline CDR1 is SGHTA and CDR2 FQGNSA. CDR3 nucleotides: TGTGCCAGCAGCTTCTCCGGGACTAGTGGGTACGAGCAGTACTTC. Encoded protein: CASSFSGTSGYEQYF.

V gene TRBV6-4 combines with J gene TRBJ1-2; 8 bases map to TRBD1. Germline V gives CDR1 MRHNA, CDR2 SNTAGT. V was clipped by 3 bases and J by 8 bases; unmatched bases: 8. The CDR3 runs 14 residues. For the CDR3, the DNA is TGTGCCAGCAGTGAATGGTCAGGGGGCGGCGGCTACACCTTC. Translation: CASSEWSGGGGYTF.

V usage is TRBV7-3 and J usage is TRBJ2-5; D is uncertain. Germline CDR1 reads SGHTA; CDR2 reads FQGTGA. This CDR3 contains 13 residues. Trimming shortened V by 3 bases and J by 3 bases, and 8 bases separated the two germline ends. In nucleotides, the CDR3 is TGTGCCAGCAGCTTGGGTACTAAAGAGACCCAGTACTTC. Amino acids: CASSLGTKETQYF.

The chain employs TRBV19 and TRBJ1-4; D is perhaps TRBD1 (6 bases). CDR3 length: 15 amino acids. Germline V gene sequence: CDR1 LNHDA, CDR2 SQIVND (reference sequence). Trimming shortened V by 4 bases and J by 8 bases, and 17 bases separated the two germline ends. The CDR3 nucleotides are TGTGCCAGTAGTACCGTACAGGGCGCCAGAGAAAAACTGTTTTTT. Protein sequence: CASSTVQGAREKLFF. Complete variable domain (other parts from reference TRBV19 and TRBJ1-4): DGGITQSPKYLFRKEGQNVTLSCEQNLNHDAMYWYRQDPGQGLRLIYYSQIVNDFQKGDIAEGYSVSREKKESFPLTVTSAQKNPTAFYLCASSTVQGAREKLFFGSGTQLSVL.

Notes on this clone: One end of the junction does not line up with germline, which may come from a read error. The rearrangement uses TRBV7-9 and TRBJ2-7, with a possible D match to TRBD2 (6 bases). Germline V gene lookup returns CDR1 SEHNR and CDR2 FQNEAQ (reference sequence). This CDR3 region has 11 residues. CDR3 amino acids: CSSSHSGEQYF. The CDR3 DNA is TGTTCCAGCAGCCATAGCGGCGAGCAGTACTTC.